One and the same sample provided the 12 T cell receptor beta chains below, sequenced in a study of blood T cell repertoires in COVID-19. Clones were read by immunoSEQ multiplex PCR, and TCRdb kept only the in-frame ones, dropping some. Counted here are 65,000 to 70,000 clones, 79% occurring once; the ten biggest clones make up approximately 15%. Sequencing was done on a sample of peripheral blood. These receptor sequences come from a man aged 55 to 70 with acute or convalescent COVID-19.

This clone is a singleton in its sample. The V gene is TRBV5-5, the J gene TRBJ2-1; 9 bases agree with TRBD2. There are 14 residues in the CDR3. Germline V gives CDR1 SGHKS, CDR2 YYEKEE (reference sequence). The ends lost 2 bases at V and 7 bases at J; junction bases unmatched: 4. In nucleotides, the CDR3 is TGTGCCAGCAGCTTAGCGGGGGGAATGAATGAGCAGTTCTTC. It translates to CASSLAGGMNEQFF.

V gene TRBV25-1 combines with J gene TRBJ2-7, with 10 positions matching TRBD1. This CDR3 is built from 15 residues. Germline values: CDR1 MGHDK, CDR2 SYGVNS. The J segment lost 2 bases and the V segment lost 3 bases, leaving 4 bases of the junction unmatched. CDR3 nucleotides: TGTGCCAGCAGTGATGCCGGGACAGGGGCCTACGAGCAGTACTTC. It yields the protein CASSDAGTGAYEQYF.

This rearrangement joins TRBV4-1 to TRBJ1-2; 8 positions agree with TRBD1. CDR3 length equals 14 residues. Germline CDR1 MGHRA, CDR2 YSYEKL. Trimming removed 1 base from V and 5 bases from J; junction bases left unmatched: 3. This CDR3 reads CASSQGTGWYGYTF. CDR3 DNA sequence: TGCGCCAGCAGCCAAGGGACAGGGTGGTATGGCTACACCTTC.

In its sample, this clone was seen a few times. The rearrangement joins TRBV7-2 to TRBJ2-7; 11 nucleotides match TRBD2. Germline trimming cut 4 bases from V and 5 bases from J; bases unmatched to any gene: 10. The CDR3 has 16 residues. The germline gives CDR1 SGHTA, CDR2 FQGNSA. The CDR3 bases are TGTGCCAGCAGCTACTTTAGCGGGGGGGCATTCAACGAGCAGTACTTC. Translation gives CASSYFSGGAFNEQYF.

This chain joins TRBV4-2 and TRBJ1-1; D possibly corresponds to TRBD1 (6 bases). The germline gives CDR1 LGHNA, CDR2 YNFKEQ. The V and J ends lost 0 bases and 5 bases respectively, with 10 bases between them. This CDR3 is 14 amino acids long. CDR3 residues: CASSQETQGTEAFF. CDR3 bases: TGTGCCAGCAGCCAAGAGACCCAGGGGACTGAAGCTTTCTTT.

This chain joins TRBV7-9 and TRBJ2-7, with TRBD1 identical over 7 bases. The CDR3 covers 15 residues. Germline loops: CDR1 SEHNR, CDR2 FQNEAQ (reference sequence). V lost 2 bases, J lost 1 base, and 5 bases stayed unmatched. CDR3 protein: CASSLTGALSYEQYF. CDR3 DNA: TGTGCCAGCAGCTTAACAGGGGCATTATCCTACGAGCAGTACTTC. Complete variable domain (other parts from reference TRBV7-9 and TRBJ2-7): DTGVSQNPRHKITKRGQNVTFRCDPISEHNRLYWYRQTLGQGPEFLTYFQNEAQLEKSRLLSDRFSAERPKGSFSTLEIQRTEQGDSAMYLCASSLTGALSYEQYFGPGTRLTVT.

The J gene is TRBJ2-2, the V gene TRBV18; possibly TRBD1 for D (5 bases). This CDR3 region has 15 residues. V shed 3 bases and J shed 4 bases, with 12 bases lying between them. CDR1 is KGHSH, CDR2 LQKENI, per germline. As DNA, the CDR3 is TGTGCCAGCTCACCTAGGGGTCAAAGCACCGGGGAGCTGTTTTTT. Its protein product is CASSPRGQSTGELFF.

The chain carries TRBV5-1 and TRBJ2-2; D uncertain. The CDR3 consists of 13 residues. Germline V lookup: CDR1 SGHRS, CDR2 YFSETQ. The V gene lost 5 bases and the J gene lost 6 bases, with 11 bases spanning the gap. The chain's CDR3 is CASSDNTAGELFF. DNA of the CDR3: TGCGCCAGCAGTGATAACACCGCCGGGGAGCTGTTTTTT.

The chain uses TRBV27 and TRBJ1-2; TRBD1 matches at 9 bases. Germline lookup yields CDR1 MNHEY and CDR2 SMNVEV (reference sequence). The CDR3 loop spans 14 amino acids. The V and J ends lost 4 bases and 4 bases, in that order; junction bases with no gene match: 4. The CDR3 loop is CASSSGTGRYGYTF. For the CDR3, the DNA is TGTGCCAGCAGTTCAGGGACAGGGCGCTATGGCTACACCTTC.

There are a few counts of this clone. CDR3 amino acids: CASSSGFRGVRTEAFF. The DNA of the CDR3 is TGTGCCAGCAGCTCGGGGTTCAGGGGAGTACGGACTGAAGCTTTCTTT. The rearrangement links TRBV5-4 to TRBJ1-1, with a weak D call TRBD1 (6 bases). The germline V gene has CDR1 SGHNT and CDR2 YYREEE (reference sequence). With 3 bases removed from V and 5 bases from J, the gap between germline ends came to 20 bases. The CDR3 length is 16 residues.

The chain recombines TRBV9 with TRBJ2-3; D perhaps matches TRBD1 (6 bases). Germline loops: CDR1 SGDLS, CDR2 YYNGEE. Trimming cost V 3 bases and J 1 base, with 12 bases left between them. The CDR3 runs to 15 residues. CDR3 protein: CASSGPGTRTDTQYF. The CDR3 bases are TGTGCCAGCAGCGGCCCCGGGACACGCACAGATACGCAGTATTTT. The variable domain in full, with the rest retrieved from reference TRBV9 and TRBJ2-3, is DSGVTQTPKHLITATGQRVTLRCSPRSGDLSVYWYQQSLDQGLQFLIQYYNGEERAKGNILERFSAQQFPDLHSELNLSSLELGDSALYFCASSGPGTRTDTQYFGPGTRLTVL.

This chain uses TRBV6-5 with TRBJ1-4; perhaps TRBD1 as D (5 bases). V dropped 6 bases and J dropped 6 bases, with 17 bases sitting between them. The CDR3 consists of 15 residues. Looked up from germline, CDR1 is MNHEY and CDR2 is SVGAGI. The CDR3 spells CASSQASAGDEKLFF. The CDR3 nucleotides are TGTGCCAGCAGCCAGGCCTCAGCGGGGGATGAAAAACTGTTTTTT.